What follows describes a single TCR beta chain. Its antigen is still unknown. Generated by immunoSEQ multiplex PCR, the TCRdb table keeps only in-frame clones and is missing some. The data show around 86,000 clones, with approximately 93% seen just once and 0.95% to 1.3% held by the top ten. V shed 3 bases, J shed 5 bases, and the junction held 15 bases outside the gene matches. Germline lookup yields CDR1 MDHEN and CDR2 SYDVKM. The CDR3 totals 18 residues. This entry comes from a study of cytomegalovirus exposure and HLA in healthy donors. Study observations and caveats: That first-cohort TCR clusters tended to co-occur in the 120 or so validation repertoires was found in a later analysis.

The source material was PBMCs. The rearrangement joins TRBV28 to TRBJ1-2; 10 nucleotides line up with TRBD1. The TCR was taken from a woman between 25 and 40 years old in good health and CMV-seropositive. As DNA, the CDR3 is TGTGCCAGCAGTTTCGGGCGGGGACAGGGGAAAAGGACGTATGGCTACACCTTC. Encoded protein: CASSFGRGQGKRTYGYTF.